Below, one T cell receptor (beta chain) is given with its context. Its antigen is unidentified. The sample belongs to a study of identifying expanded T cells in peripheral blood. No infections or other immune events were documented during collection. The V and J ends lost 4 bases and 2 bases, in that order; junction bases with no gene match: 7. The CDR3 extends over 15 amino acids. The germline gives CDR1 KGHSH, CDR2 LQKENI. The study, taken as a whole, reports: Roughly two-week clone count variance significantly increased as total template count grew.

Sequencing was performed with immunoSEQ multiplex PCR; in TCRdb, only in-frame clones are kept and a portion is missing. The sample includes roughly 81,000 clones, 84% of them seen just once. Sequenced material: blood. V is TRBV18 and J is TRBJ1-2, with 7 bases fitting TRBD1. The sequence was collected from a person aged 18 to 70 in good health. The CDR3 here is CASSQTGTENYGYTF. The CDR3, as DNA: TGTGCCAGCTCACAAACCGGGACAGAGAACTATGGCTACACCTTC.